Shown below are 2 T cell receptor beta chains from a single sample sequenced in a study of T cells after yellow fever vaccination. TCRdb reprocessed the 5' RACE reads with MiXCR, giving one entry per CDR3 protein. The sample has around 530,000 distinct CDR3 sequences; approximately 16% are singletons. The sequenced sample was PBMCs, obtained roughly 5 days after the first yellow fever vaccination. Receptors were obtained from a man in his late teens or twenties who received the YFV17D yellow fever vaccine.

This clonotype was seen more than once but under ten times. J is TRBJ1-1 and V is TRBV21-1; the D call TRBD1 from the table was never checked on the DNA. TRBV21-1 corresponds to a pseudogene. The CDR3 extends over 13 amino acids. The CDR3 reads CASLPRGRLKAFF. CDR3 nucleotide sequence: TGTGCCAGCCTCCCTCGGGGGCGCCTCAAGGCTTTCTTT.

The rearrangement links TRBV12-3 or TRBV12-4 to TRBJ1-4; D perhaps matches TRBD1 (5 bases). V dropped 7 bases and J dropped 8 bases, with 14 bases sitting between them. The CDR3 consists of 13 residues. Here the CDR3 DNA reads TGTGCCAGCATGGGACCGACTGCGGAAAAACTGTTTTTT. Its protein is CASMGPTAEKLFF.